This TCR beta chain was profiled in a study of blood T cell repertoires in COVID-19. Study-wide background: Specimens from acute and convalescent COVID-19 originated in the United States, Italy and Spain. The cDNA or gDNA used as material had been derived from T cells, B-cell-depleted T cells, or PBMCs.

Germline CDR1 reads SGDLS; CDR2 reads YYNGEE. There are 18 residues in the CDR3. Trimming at V came to 5 bases and at J to 7 bases, leaving 22 bases not matched to a gene. Study processing details: Nucleated cell counts were estimated from reference gene primer amplification. Produced via immunoSEQ multiplex PCR; TCRdb's table is partial and in-frame only. V and J calls plus clone size are reproduced from that table; the DNA served to infer D and trimming. The data show around 370,000 clones, with 90% seen just once and approximately 6.2% held by the top ten. What was sequenced was peripheral blood. The TCR sequence derives from a man between 18 and 35 years old with active or convalescent COVID-19. This chain uses TRBV9 with TRBJ1-2; 8 nucleotides agree with TRBD1. CDR3: CASSSRAHSRTGIFGYTF. CDR3 in DNA: TGTGCCAGCAGTTCAAGAGCACATTCCAGGACAGGGATTTTTGGCTACACCTTC.